This TCR beta chain derives from a study of cytomegalovirus exposure and HLA in healthy donors. General study points: Previous analysis showed most TCR beta V segments were productive about 87% or about 30% of the time. Many donors carried some public TCRs, although rarity characterized most TCR sequences.

Worth noting for this clone: Its antigen is unknown.

The CDR3 loop spans 14 amino acids. V shed 4 bases, J shed 6 bases, and the junction held 5 bases outside the gene matches. Germline assignment: CDR1 MNHEY and CDR2 SVGAGI. PCR used 60 Vbeta primers and 13 Jbeta primers. Original processing notes: Later, an analysis found 75 million to 100 million unique TCR beta chains, and roughly 10 million of these were shared. Repertoires were generated with immunoSEQ multiplex PCR, while TCRdb's copy carries only in-frame clones and drops some. D and trimming come from the DNA, and the V and J calls and clone size come from that table. This sample has more than 90,000 clones, with 69% found just once.

Sequencing was carried out using PBMCs. V is TRBV6-5 and J is TRBJ2-3; 9 bases line up with TRBD1. The sequence was obtained from a man aged 45-65 years in good health and CMV-seronegative. CDR3 DNA sequence: TGTGCCAGCAGTTTAACAGGGGGCATCGATACGCAGTATTTT. The encoded protein is CASSLTGGIDTQYF.